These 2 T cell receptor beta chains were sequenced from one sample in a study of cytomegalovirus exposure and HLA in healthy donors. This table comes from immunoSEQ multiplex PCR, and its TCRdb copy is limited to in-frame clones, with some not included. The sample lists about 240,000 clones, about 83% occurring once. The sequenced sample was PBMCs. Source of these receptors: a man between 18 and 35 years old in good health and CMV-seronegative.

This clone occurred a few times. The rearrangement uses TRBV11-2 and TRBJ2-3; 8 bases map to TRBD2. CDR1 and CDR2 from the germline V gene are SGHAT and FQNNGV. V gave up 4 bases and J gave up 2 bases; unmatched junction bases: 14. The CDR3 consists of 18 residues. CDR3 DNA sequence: TGTGCCAGCAGCTCCCGGCCTTACCCGGGACTAGTCACAGATACGCAGTATTTT. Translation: CASSSRPYPGLVTDTQYF.

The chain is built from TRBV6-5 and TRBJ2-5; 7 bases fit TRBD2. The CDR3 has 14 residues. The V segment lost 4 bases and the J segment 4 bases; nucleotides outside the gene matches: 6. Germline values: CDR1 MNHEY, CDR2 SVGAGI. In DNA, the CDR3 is TGTGCCAGCAGTTTTGGGGGGGTCGGAGAGACCCAGTACTTC. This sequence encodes CASSFGGVGETQYF.